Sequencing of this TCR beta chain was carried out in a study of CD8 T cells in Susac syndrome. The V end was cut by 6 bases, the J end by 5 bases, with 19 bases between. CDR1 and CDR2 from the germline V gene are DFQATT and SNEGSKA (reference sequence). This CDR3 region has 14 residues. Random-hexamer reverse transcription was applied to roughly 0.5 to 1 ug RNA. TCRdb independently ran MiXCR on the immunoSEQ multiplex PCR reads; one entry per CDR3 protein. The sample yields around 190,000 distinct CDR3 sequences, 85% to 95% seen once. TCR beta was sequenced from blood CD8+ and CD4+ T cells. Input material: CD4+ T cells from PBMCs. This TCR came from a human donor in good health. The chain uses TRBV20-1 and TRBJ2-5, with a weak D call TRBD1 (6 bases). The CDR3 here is CSARGLRGWETQYF. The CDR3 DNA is TGCAGTGCCAGGGGTCTCCGGGGTTGGGAGACCCAGTACTTC.